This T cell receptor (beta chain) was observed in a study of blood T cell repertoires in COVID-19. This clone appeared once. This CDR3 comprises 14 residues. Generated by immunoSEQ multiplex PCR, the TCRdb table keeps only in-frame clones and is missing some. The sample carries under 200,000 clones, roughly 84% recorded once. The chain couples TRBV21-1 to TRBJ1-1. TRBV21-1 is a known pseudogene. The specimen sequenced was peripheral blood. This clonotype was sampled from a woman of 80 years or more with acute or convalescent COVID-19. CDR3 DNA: TGTGCCAGCAGCAGCCAGGAGGAGTGCACTGAAGCTTTCTTT. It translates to CASSSQEECTEAFF.